A selection of T cell receptor beta chains follows, all from one sample in a study of chemoradiotherapy in HPV16-positive cancers. Sequencing used immunoSEQ multiplex PCR; TCRdb keeps in-frame clones, though not all of them. The repertoire has about 24,000 clones, 87% of them found once; the top ten carry about 4.5%. Sequencing was performed on blood, taken from a patient who underwent chemoradiotherapy. These receptors came from a human donor with HPV-associated anogenital cancer. Each CDR3 is given with its conserved first and last residue. A D gene is named only where the DNA matches it firmly. Clone sizes are given selectively: once, few, many, or a class where the clone is expanded.

clone_size d_call j_call v_call cdr3_nt cdr3_aa
once - TRBJ1-2 TRBV23-1 TGCGCCAGCAGTCGGGCCTGGACGGCTAACTATGGCTACACCTTC CASSRAWTANYGYTF
- TRBD1 TRBJ2-3 TRBV4-3 TGCGCCAGCAGCCAAGCGGGGGTCGGACAGGGCCCAGATACGCAGTATTTT CASSQAGVGQGPDTQYF
- TRBD2 TRBJ2-1 TRBV9 TGTGCCAGCAGCATTCTAGCGGGGGGTTCCTACAATGAGCAGTTCTTC CASSILAGGSYNEQFF
- - TRBJ2-4 TRBV9 TGTGCCAGCAGCGGGGGCCAAAACATTCAGTACTTC CASSGGQNIQYF
- - TRBJ2-7 TRBV29-1 TGCAGCGTTCTCCGGGACATTGGCTCCTACGAGCAGTACTTC CSVLRDIGSYEQYF
- - TRBJ2-7 TRBV11-2 TGTGCCAGCAGCTCTAGCTTCGCCGAGCAGTACTTC CASSSSFAEQYF
medium-sized - TRBJ2-1 TRBV29-1 TGCAGCGTTGATGTAACTCCTGAGCAGTTCTTC CSVDVTPEQFF
- TRBD2 TRBJ2-5 TRBV2 TGTGCCAGCAGGACGGGACTAGGGGGGCTTGAGACCCAGTACTTC CASRTGLGGLETQYF
- - TRBJ2-7 TRBV19 TGTGCCAGTAGTATGGTTAAGGGAAGAGGAGGATACGAGCAGTACTTC CASSMVKGRGGYEQYF
- - TRBJ1-1 TRBV30 TGTGCCTGGAGTTCGGCCGGAGAAGCTTTCTTT CAWSSAGEAFF